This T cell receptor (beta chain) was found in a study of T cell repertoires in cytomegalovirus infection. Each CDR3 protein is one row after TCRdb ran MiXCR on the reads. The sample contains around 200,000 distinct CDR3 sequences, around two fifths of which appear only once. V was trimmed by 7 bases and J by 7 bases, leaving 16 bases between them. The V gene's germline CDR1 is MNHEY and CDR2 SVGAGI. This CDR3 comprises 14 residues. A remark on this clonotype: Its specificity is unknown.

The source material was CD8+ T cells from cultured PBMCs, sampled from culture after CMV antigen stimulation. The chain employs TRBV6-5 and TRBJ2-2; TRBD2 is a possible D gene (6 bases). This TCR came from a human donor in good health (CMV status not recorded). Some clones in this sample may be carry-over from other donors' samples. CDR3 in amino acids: CASTWDSGGGELFF. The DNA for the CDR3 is TGTGCCAGCACCTGGGACTCCGGAGGCGGGGAGCTGTTTTTT.